This T cell receptor beta chain was identified during a study of blood T cell repertoires in COVID-19. Profiled with immunoSEQ multiplex PCR; TCRdb holds only in-frame clones, not every one. The profile shows roughly 180,000 clones, 80% to 85% of them singletons. V was trimmed by 6 bases and J by 9 bases, leaving 18 bases between them. Germline loops: CDR1 LNHDA, CDR2 SQIVND (reference sequence). The CDR3 runs 14 residues. Material for sequencing was peripheral blood. The V and J genes are TRBV19 and TRBJ2-1, with D perhaps TRBD1 (6 bases). The receptor was derived from an elderly woman with COVID-19, enrolled during active disease. CDR3 sequence (DNA): TGTGCCAGTAGCCAGGACAGTCCCAGGAGTGAGCAGTTCTTC. It codes for CASSQDSPRSEQFF. The full variable domain, completed using reference TRBV19 and TRBJ2-1, is DGGITQSPKYLFRKEGQNVTLSCEQNLNHDAMYWYRQDPGQGLRLIYYSQIVNDFQKGDIAEGYSVSREKKESFPLTVTSAQKNPTAFYLCASSQDSPRSEQFFGPGTRLTVL.